The clone carrying this TCR beta chain has only one observation. Its target is unknown. These data come from a study of T-cell reconstitution after alpha-beta-depleted transplantation in children. A library of TCRbeta sequences, prepared with unique molecular identifiers, was generated. One entry per CDR3 protein results from TCRdb running MiXCR on the PCR reads. Of some 78,000 distinct CDR3 sequences listed, 11% to 15% are singletons. Notes on the study in general: It was newly produced T cells that mostly accounted for T-cell counts and diversity one year after transplant. TCRbeta diversity was high at day 60 in some patients (a result of surviving recipient T cells and thymic progenitors). Reported findings indicate that, about two months after transplant, alpha-beta T cells came from several hundred expanded clones, which were derived from non-depleted graft cells.

The TCR originated in a male patient between 2 and 10 years old who had a stem cell transplant for acute lymphoblastic leukemia, so the T cells may come from the graft donor. Material: PBMCs, mostly from graft donor cells, obtained 180 days after TCRalphabeta/CD19-depleted stem cell transplant.

The CDR3 DNA reads TGTGCCAGCAGCTCCCGGGCCACCGGGGAGCTGTTTTTT. Translated: CASSSRATGELFF. The chain has TRBV5-4 and TRBJ2-2; D gene uncertain. Looked up from germline, CDR1 is SGHNT and CDR2 is YYREEE (reference sequence). The CDR3 covers 13 residues. The germline V and J ends were trimmed by 3 bases and 4 bases, with 7 bases remaining between them. Full variable domain (missing parts from reference TRBV5-4 and TRBJ2-2): ETGVTQSPTHLIKTRGQQVTLRCSSQSGHNTVSWYQQALGQGPQFIFQYYREEENGRGNFPPRFSGLQFPNYSSELNVNALELDDSALYLCASSSRATGELFFGEGSRLTVL.